A selection of T cell receptor beta chains follows, all from one sample in a study of T cell responses to AZD1222 COVID-19 vaccine. Produced via immunoSEQ multiplex PCR; TCRdb's table is partial and in-frame only. The sample contains about 110,000 clones, approximately 84% of which appear only once. The sample in question was peripheral blood, obtained on day 0 of AZD1222 vaccination. The receptors come from an adult in good health. Each CDR3 is given with its conserved first and last residue. The order of the fields is J gene, D gene, V gene, CDR3 protein. The D gene is left open where the match is weak.

j_gene: TRBJ1-6
d_gene: .
v_gene: TRBV28
CDR3aa: CASSSYSPLHF

j_gene: TRBJ2-2
d_gene: .
v_gene: TRBV30
CDR3aa: CAWKVWSGELFF

j_gene: TRBJ2-7
d_gene: .
v_gene: TRBV7-8
CDR3aa: CASSQGTRRGGGEQYF

j_gene: TRBJ2-7
d_gene: .
v_gene: TRBV28
CDR3aa: CASSRSYEQYF

j_gene: TRBJ1-2
d_gene: .
v_gene: TRBV2
CDR3aa: CASSELGAPPRGYTF

j_gene: TRBJ2-1
d_gene: .
v_gene: TRBV5-8
CDR3aa: CASSDYFEQFF

j_gene: TRBJ1-5
d_gene: .
v_gene: TRBV28
CDR3aa: CASISGQGLEGQPQHF

j_gene: TRBJ1-1
d_gene: TRBD1
v_gene: TRBV28
CDR3aa: CASSLWGTGETEAFF

j_gene: TRBJ2-7
d_gene: .
v_gene: TRBV19
CDR3aa: CASSKESPGRQRSGEQYF

j_gene: TRBJ1-5
d_gene: .
v_gene: TRBV10-3
CDR3aa: CAITSEPNNQPQHF

j_gene: TRBJ2-2
d_gene: TRBD2
v_gene: TRBV5-1
CDR3aa: CASNPLTSGRSGELFF

j_gene: TRBJ2-1
d_gene: TRBD2
v_gene: TRBV5-8
CDR3aa: CASSSREGPDEQFF

j_gene: TRBJ1-5
d_gene: .
v_gene: TRBV5-1
CDR3aa: CASREGSNQPQHF

j_gene: TRBJ2-5
d_gene: TRBD1
v_gene: TRBV11-2
CDR3aa: CASSPTGSGETQYF

j_gene: TRBJ1-2
d_gene: .
v_gene: TRBV28
CDR3aa: CASSPGSINYGYTF

j_gene: TRBJ2-3
d_gene: .
v_gene: TRBV21-1
CDR3aa: CASSKLRTARDTQYF

j_gene: TRBJ1-2
d_gene: .
v_gene: TRBV7-2
CDR3aa: CASSLDGSIAYGYTF

j_gene: TRBJ1-4
d_gene: .
v_gene: TRBV9
CDR3aa: CASSVEGVPPEKLFF

j_gene: TRBJ1-2
d_gene: .
v_gene: TRBV20-1
CDR3aa: CSVGIGLGYTF

j_gene: TRBJ2-1
d_gene: TRBD2
v_gene: TRBV6-2/TRBV6-3
CDR3aa: CASSPGLAGGRYNEQFF

j_gene: TRBJ2-5
d_gene: .
v_gene: TRBV3-1/TRBV3-2
CDR3aa: CASSPRRGNYQETQYF

j_gene: TRBJ2-7
d_gene: TRBD2
v_gene: TRBV7-2
CDR3aa: CASLLAGGPGYEQYF